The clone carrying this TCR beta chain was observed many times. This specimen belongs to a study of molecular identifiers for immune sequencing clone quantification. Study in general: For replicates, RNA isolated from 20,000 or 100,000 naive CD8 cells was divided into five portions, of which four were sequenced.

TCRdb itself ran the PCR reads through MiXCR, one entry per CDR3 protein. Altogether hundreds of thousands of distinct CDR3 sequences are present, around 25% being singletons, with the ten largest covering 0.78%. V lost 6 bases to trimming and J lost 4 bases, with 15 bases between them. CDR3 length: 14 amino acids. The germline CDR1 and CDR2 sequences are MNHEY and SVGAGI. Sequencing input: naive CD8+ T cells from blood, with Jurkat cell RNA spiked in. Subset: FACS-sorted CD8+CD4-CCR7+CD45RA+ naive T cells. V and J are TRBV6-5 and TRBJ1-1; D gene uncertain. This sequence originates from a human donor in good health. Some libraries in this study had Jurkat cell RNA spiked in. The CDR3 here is CASSPKNWGTEAFF. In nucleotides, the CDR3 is TGTGCCAGCAGCCCCAAAAACTGGGGCACTGAAGCTTTCTTT.